The rows below give T cell receptor beta chains drawn from one sample of a study of blood T cells in healthy people across ages. A single record per CDR3 protein comes from TCRdb applying MiXCR to the 5' RACE reads. The table has 1.5 million to 2 million distinct CDR3 sequences, around 36% seen once. The sequencing sample was made of blood. The receptors originated from a woman aged 25 to 39 in good health. The CDR3 runs from the conserved cysteine through the conserved F or W. A D gene is named only where the DNA matches it firmly. Some rows mark clone size as missing; the rest say once, few, many or name a class of expanded clone.

CDR3: CASSHYGTGLDNEQFF
DNA: TGTGCCAGCTCACATTATGGGACAGGGTTGGACAATGAGCAGTTCTTC
V: TRBV18
D: TRBD1
J: TRBJ2-1
size: .

CDR3: CSAGTVMNTEAFF
DNA: TGCAGCGCCGGGACAGTGATGAACACTGAAGCTTTCTTT
V: TRBV29-1
D: TRBD1
J: TRBJ1-1
size: few

CDR3: CASSFPRPGSYGYTF
DNA: TGTGCCAGCAGTTTTCCCCGGCCGGGATCTTATGGCTACACCTTC
V: TRBV28
D: .
J: TRBJ1-2
size: few

CDR3: CASSPEGKTSNQPQHF
DNA: TGTGCCAGCTCACCAGAGGGGAAAACTAGCAATCAGCCCCAGCATTTT
V: TRBV18
D: .
J: TRBJ1-5
size: .

CDR3: CASSPDRFNEKLFF
DNA: TGTGCCAGCAGTCCGGACAGATTTAATGAAAAACTGTTTTTT
V: TRBV27
D: .
J: TRBJ1-4
size: .

CDR3: CASRTGTDQETQYF
DNA: TGTGCCAGCAGAACCGGGACAGACCAGGAGACCCAGTACTTC
V: TRBV2
D: TRBD1
J: TRBJ2-5
size: few

CDR3: CASSLERGYNEQFF
DNA: TGTGCCAGCAGCTTGGAGCGGGGGTACAATGAGCAGTTCTTC
V: TRBV11-2
D: TRBD2
J: TRBJ2-1
size: few

CDR3: CASSTRSTEHYQPQHF
DNA: TGTGCCAGCAGCACTCGCAGCACAGAACACTATCAGCCCCAGCATTTT
V: TRBV7-2
D: .
J: TRBJ1-5
size: few

CDR3: CASSAGVGGTEAFF
DNA: TGTGCCAGCAGTGCCGGGGTAGGTGGCACTGAAGCTTTCTTT
V: TRBV25-1
D: .
J: TRBJ1-1
size: .

CDR3: CASSYSTRRYEQYF
DNA: TGTGCCAGCAGTTACTCGACCCGGAGATACGAGCAGTACTTC
V: TRBV6-5
D: .
J: TRBJ2-7
size: .

CDR3: CASSQDSNRRTYEQYF
DNA: TGCGCCAGCAGCCAAGATAGTAACAGGAGGACGTACGAGCAGTACTTC
V: TRBV4-1
D: .
J: TRBJ2-7
size: .

CDR3: CSARDLLGQGLETQYF
DNA: TGCAGTGCTAGAGATCTCTTAGGACAGGGACTAGAGACCCAGTACTTC
V: TRBV20-1
D: TRBD1
J: TRBJ2-5
size: .

CDR3: CASTHSGSKQEAQYF
DNA: TGTGCCAGCACGCACTCGGGATCCAAGCAAGAGGCCCAGTACTTC
V: TRBV12-3/TRBV12-4
D: .
J: TRBJ2-5
size: .

CDR3: CASSLFSSYNSPLHF
DNA: TGTGCCAGCAGTTTATTCAGTTCCTATAATTCACCCCTCCACTTT
V: TRBV27
D: .
J: TRBJ1-6
size: .

CDR3: CASIGTPSTEAFF
DNA: TGTGCCAGCATCGGGACACCCAGCACTGAAGCTTTCTTT
V: TRBV7-9
D: .
J: TRBJ1-1
size: .

CDR3: CTSSVARGGWNEQFF
DNA: TGTACCAGCAGCGTAGCGAGGGGAGGGTGGAATGAGCAGTTCTTC
V: TRBV9
D: TRBD2
J: TRBJ2-1
size: .

CDR3: CSASETGHYDEQFF
DNA: TGCAGTGCTAGTGAGACAGGGCATTATGATGAGCAGTTCTTC
V: TRBV20-1
D: TRBD1
J: TRBJ2-1
size: few

CDR3: CASRAGGAGITDTQYF
DNA: TGTGCCAGCAGGGCCGGTGGAGCGGGAATCACAGATACGCAGTATTTT
V: TRBV6-1
D: TRBD2
J: TRBJ2-3
size: many

CDR3: CASISLHDNLSYEQYF
DNA: TGTGCCAGCATATCACTTCATGACAACCTCTCCTACGAGCAGTACTTC
V: TRBV5-4
D: .
J: TRBJ2-7
size: .